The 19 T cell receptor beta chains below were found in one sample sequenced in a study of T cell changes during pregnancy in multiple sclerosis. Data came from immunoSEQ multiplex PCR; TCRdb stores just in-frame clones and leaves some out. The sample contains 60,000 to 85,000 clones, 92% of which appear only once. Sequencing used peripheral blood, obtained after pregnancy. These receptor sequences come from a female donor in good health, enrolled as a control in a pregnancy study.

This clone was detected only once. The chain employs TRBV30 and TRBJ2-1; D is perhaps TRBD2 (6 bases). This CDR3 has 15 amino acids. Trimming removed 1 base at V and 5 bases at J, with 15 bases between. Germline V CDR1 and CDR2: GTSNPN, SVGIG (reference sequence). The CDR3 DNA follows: TGTGCCTGGAGTGACGGAGGACTATATAACAATGAGCAGTTCTTC. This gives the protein CAWSDGGLYNNEQFF.

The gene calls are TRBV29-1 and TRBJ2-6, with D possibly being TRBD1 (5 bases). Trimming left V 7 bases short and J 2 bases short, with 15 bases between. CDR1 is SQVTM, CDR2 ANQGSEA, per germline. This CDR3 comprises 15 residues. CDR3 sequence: CSARRGDAGANVLTF. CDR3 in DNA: TGCAGCGCCCGAAGGGGTGACGCTGGGGCCAACGTCCTGACTTTC.

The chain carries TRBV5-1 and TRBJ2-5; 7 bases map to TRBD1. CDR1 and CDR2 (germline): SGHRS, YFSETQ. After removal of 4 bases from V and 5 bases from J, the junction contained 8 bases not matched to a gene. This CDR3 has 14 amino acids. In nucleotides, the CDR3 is TGCGCCAGCAGCCCGACAGGGAAGGAGGAGACCCAGTACTTC. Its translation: CASSPTGKEETQYF.

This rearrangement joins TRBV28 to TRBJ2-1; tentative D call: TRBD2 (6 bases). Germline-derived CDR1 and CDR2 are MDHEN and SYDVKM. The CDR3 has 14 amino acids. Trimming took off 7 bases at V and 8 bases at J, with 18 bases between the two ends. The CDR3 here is CASTPGGNGDEQFF. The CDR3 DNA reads TGTGCCAGCACTCCCGGCGGGAATGGGGATGAGCAGTTCTTC. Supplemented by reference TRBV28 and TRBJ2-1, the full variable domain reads DVKVTQSSRYLVKRTGEKVFLECVQDMDHENMFWYRQDPGLGLRLIYFSYDVKMKEKGDIPEGYSVSREKKERFSLILESASTNQTSMYLCASTPGGNGDEQFFGPGTRLTVL.

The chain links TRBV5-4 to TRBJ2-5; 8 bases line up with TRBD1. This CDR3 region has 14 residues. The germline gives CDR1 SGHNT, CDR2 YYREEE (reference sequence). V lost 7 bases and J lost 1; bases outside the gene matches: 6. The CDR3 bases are TGTGCCAGCGCCCCAGGGGGCCGCCAAGAGACCCAGTACTTC. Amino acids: CASAPGGRQETQYF.

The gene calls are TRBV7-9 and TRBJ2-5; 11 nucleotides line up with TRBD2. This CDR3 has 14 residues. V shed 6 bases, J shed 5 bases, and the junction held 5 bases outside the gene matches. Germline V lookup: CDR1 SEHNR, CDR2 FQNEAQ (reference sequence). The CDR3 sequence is CASSYLAGGETQYF. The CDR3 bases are TGTGCCAGCAGTTATCTAGCGGGAGGTGAGACCCAGTACTTC.

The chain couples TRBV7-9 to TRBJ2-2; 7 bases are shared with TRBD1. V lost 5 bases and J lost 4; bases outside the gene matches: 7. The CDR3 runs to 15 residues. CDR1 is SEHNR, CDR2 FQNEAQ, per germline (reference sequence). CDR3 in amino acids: CASSRGQPGTGELFF. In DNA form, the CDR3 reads TGTGCCAGCAGCCGGGGACAGCCAGGCACCGGGGAGCTGTTTTTT.

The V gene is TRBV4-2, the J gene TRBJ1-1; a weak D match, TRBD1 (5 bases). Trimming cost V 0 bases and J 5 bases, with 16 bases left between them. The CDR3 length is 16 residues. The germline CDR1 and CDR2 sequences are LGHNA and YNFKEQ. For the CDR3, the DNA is TGTGCCAGCAGCCAAGATCCTGCGGGGGGTTGGACTGAAGCTTTCTTT. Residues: CASSQDPAGGWTEAFF.

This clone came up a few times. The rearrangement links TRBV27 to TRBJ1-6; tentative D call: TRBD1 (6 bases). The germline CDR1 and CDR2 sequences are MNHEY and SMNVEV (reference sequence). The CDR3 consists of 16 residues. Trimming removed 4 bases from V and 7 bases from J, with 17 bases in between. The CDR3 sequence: CASSYGRGARNSPLHF. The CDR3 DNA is TGTGCCAGCAGTTATGGCAGGGGCGCTAGGAATTCACCCCTCCACTTT.

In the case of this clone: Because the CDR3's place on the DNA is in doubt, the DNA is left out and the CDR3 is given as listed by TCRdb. The CDR3 sequence: CASSVMKNCFF. V is TRBV21-1 and J is TRBJ1-4. TRBV21-1 is termed a pseudogene. Including both end residues, the CDR3 is 11 amino acids long.

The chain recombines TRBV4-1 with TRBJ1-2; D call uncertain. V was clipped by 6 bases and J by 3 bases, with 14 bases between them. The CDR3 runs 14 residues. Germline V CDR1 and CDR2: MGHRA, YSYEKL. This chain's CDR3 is CASRPRPLDYGYTF. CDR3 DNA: TGCGCCAGCAGGCCGCGGCCCCTTGACTATGGCTACACCTTC.

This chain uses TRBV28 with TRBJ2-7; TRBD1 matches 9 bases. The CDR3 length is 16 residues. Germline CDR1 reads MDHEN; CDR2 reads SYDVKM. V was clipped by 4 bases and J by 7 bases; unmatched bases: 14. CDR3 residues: CASSSNTGTGYGEQYF. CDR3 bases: TGTGCCAGCAGTTCAAACACCGGGACAGGGTATGGGGAGCAGTACTTC.

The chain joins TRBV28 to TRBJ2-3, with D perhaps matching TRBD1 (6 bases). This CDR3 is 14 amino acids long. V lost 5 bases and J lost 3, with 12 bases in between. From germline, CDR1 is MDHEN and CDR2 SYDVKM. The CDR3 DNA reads TGTGCCAGCAGTGAGACAGGATGGACAGATACGCAGTATTTT. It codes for CASSETGWTDTQYF. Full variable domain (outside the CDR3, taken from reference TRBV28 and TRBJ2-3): DVKVTQSSRYLVKRTGEKVFLECVQDMDHENMFWYRQDPGLGLRLIYFSYDVKMKEKGDIPEGYSVSREKKERFSLILESASTNQTSMYLCASSETGWTDTQYFGPGTRLTVL.

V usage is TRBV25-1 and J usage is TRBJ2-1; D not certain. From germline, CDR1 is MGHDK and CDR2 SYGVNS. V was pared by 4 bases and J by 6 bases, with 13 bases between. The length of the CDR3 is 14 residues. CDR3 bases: TGTGCCAGCAGTGGACACGGAACGGTCAATGAGCAGTTCTTC. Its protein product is CASSGHGTVNEQFF. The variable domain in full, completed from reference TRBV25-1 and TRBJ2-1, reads EADIYQTPRYLVIGTGKKITLECSQTMGHDKMYWYQQDPGMELHLIHYSYGVNSTEKGDLSSESTVSRIRTEHFPLTLESARPSHTSQYLCASSGHGTVNEQFFGPGTRLTVL.

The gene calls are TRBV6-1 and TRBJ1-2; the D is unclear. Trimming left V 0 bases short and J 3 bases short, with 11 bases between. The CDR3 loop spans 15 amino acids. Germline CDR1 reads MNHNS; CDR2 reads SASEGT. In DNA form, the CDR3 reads TGTGCCAGCAGTGAAGCGGAGGGCAGGTACTATGGCTACACCTTC. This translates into CASSEAEGRYYGYTF.

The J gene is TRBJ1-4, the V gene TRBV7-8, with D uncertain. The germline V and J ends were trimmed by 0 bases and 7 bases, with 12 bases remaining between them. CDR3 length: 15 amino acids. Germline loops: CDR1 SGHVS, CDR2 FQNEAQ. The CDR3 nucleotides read TGTGCCAGCAGCTTAGCGGTCGGGAGCGGTGAAAAACTGTTTTTT. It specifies CASSLAVGSGEKLFF.

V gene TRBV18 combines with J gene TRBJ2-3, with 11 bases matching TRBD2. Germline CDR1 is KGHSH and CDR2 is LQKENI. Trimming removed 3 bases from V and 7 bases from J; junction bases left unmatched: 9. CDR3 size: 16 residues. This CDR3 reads CASSPRLAGGLYTQYF. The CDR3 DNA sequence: TGTGCCAGCTCACCCAGGCTAGCGGGGGGCCTGTATACGCAGTATTTT.

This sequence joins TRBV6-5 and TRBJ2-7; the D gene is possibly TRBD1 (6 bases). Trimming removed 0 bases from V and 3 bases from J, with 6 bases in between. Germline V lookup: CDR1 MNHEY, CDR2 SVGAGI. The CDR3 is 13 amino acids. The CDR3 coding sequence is TGTGCCAGCAGTTACTCACAGGGCTACGAGCAGTACTTC. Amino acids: CASSYSQGYEQYF.

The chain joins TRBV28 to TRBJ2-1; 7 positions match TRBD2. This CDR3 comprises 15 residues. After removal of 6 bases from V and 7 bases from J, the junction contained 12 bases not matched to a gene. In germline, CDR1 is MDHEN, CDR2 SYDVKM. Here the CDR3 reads CASSSESGMGNEQFF. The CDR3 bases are TGTGCCAGCAGCTCTGAGAGCGGGATGGGTAATGAGCAGTTCTTC.